This entry lists 10 T cell receptor beta chains sequenced from one sample in a study of cytomegalovirus exposure and HLA in healthy donors. Repertoires were generated with immunoSEQ multiplex PCR, while TCRdb's copy carries only in-frame clones and drops some. The profile shows fewer than 100,000 clones, approximately 95% of them singletons. Input material: PBMCs. These receptors were obtained from a woman between 18 and 29 years old in good health and CMV-seronegative.

The chain carries TRBV28 and TRBJ2-3, with 9 bases that match TRBD2. The V gene end was trimmed by 4 bases and the J gene end by 4 bases; junction bases not matched to a gene: 9. The CDR3 runs to 16 residues. Looked up from germline, CDR1 is MDHEN and CDR2 is SYDVKM. For the CDR3, the DNA is TGTGCCAGCAGTTCCGGCGGGACTAGCCAAGCAGATACGCAGTATTTT. This encodes CASSSGGTSQADTQYF.

The chain has TRBV4-1 and TRBJ1-2, with 10 positions matching TRBD1. V lost 1 base, J lost 7 bases, and 9 bases stayed unmatched. The CDR3 totals 16 residues. Germline CDR1 is MGHRA and CDR2 is YSYEKL. In nucleotides, the CDR3 is TGCGCCAGCAGCCAAGTGACAGGGGGCCTCGGGGGTGGCTACACCTTC. It specifies CASSQVTGGLGGGYTF.

The chain employs TRBV5-4 and TRBJ2-7; tentative D call: TRBD1 (6 bases). There are 18 residues in the CDR3. V was shortened by 0 bases and J by 2 bases, with 21 bases between the two germline ends. CDR1 is SGHNT, CDR2 YYREEE, per germline (reference sequence). The DNA of the CDR3 is TGTGCCAGCAGCTTGGTCGGGGTAGGCAGGGGCTCCCCCTACGAGCAGTACTTC. Residues: CASSLVGVGRGSPYEQYF.

The chain has TRBV15 and TRBJ1-4; D perhaps matches TRBD1 (5 bases). Germline CDR1 is LNHNV and CDR2 is YYDKDF (reference sequence). CDR3 length: 15 residues. V was cut by 1 base and J by 4 bases, with 10 bases left in between. This CDR3 reads CATSRGEQVNEKLFF. The CDR3 region has the DNA TGTGCCACCAGCAGAGGGGAACAGGTTAATGAAAAACTGTTTTTT. Combining the CDR3 with reference TRBV15 and TRBJ1-4 gives the whole variable domain DAMVIQNPRYQVTQFGKPVTLSCSQTLNHNVMYWYQQKSSQAPKLLFHYYDKDFNNEADTPDNFQSRRPNTSFCFLDIRSPGLGDTAMYLCATSRGEQVNEKLFFGSGTQLSVL.

The V call is TRBV9, the J call TRBJ2-1; 14 bases are shared with TRBD2. From germline, CDR1 is SGDLS and CDR2 YYNGEE. V lost 0 bases and J lost 0; bases outside the gene matches: 5. CDR3 length: 19 amino acids. CDR3 loop: CASSVGLAGGPSSYNEQFF. In nucleotides, the CDR3 is TGTGCCAGCAGCGTAGGACTAGCGGGAGGGCCGAGCTCCTACAATGAGCAGTTCTTC.

Concerning this clone: This CDR3 is missing its conserved last phenylalanine or tryptophan, likely due to a read error. The DNA is omitted, as the CDR3 cannot be located on it reliably, and the CDR3 follows TCRdb's listing. The CDR3 region is CASSPSELRVDI. The V and J genes are TRBV11-3 and TRBJ1-1. Germline V gene sequence: CDR1 SGHNT, CDR2 YENEEA. Ends included, the CDR3 has 12 residues.

CDR3 amino acids: CASSLSGLAGSYEQYF. The CDR3 DNA reads TGTGCCAGCAGTTTATCGGGGCTAGCGGGCTCCTACGAGCAGTACTTC. The V gene is TRBV27, the J gene TRBJ2-7; 8 bases map to TRBD2. The trim removed 0 bases at V and 0 bases at J, leaving 4 bases unmatched. CDR3 length equals 16 residues. Germline loops: CDR1 MNHEY, CDR2 SMNVEV (reference sequence).

V is TRBV5-1 and J is TRBJ2-3, with TRBD2 matching over 12 bases. Germline CDR1 SGHRS, CDR2 YFSETQ. The CDR3 runs to 22 residues. J gave up 2 bases and V 0 bases, and 19 bases lay outside the gene matches. The CDR3 nucleotides read TGCGCCAGCAGCTTGGGATGGACTAGCGGGGTCCAAATCAACACTTTCACAGATACGCAGTATTTT. Protein: CASSLGWTSGVQINTFTDTQYF.

This clone was recorded once. This chain connects TRBV6-5 to TRBJ2-7; weak D call: TRBD1 (6 bases). V lost 5 bases and J lost 12, with 17 bases in between. The CDR3 is made up of 12 amino acids. The V gene's germline CDR1 is MNHEY and CDR2 SVGAGI. CDR3 amino acids: CASSPDSDVLYF. DNA of the CDR3: TGTGCCAGCAGTCCGGACAGCGACGTCCTGTACTTC.

The gene calls are TRBV9 and TRBJ2-1; TRBD2 matches at 7 bases. The trim removed 0 bases at V and 0 bases at J, leaving 3 bases unmatched. Germline CDR1 reads SGDLS; CDR2 reads YYNGEE. This CDR3 region has 16 residues. CDR3 residues: CASSVEGGGSYNEQFF. CDR3 nucleotide sequence: TGTGCCAGCAGCGTAGAAGGCGGGGGCTCCTACAATGAGCAGTTCTTC.